A single sample is the source of the 29 T cell receptor beta chains below, sequenced in a study of response to subunit inactivated influenza vaccine (dated by TCRdb to the late 2010s). The library was built by means of RT-PCR. Sequencing relied on an Illumina HiSeq 2500. TCRdb cleaned the public reads at Q25 with fastp, built clones with MiXCR and kept in-frame beta chains. Every entry covers one CDR3 protein and lists the most common genes and DNA from its rows. The sample records hundreds of thousands of distinct CDR3 sequences, about 15% of which are singletons. 5.5% to 8% of the sample is held by the ten biggest clonotypes. The material sequenced was PBMCs from blood, taken approximately 15 days before vaccination. These receptors originate from a man aged 45-65 years who received an inactivated influenza vaccine. Donor details come from another sample of the same person, matched by shared clones.

Only a few counts were recorded for this clonotype. V usage is TRBV7-9 and J usage is TRBJ2-2, with D perhaps TRBD1 or TRBD2 (5 bases each). Trimming pared 5 bases from V and 3 bases from J, leaving 19 bases between. The CDR3 loop spans 17 amino acids. Per the germline V gene, CDR1 is SEHNR and CDR2 is FQNEAQ (reference sequence). CDR3 DNA sequence: TGTGCCAGCAGCCCCGGGGCGCAGGGAATATACACCGGGGAGCTGTTTTTT. It yields the protein CASSPGAQGIYTGELFF.

This chain connects TRBV29-1 to TRBJ2-3, with 8 nucleotides matching TRBD2. CDR3 size: 14 residues. The germline V gene encodes CDR1 SQVTM and CDR2 ANQGSEA. The V and J ends lost 5 bases and 4 bases, in that order; junction bases with no gene match: 8. CDR3 in DNA: TGCAGCGTTCAACTAGCGGAAGTTTCAGATACGCAGTATTTT. This gives the protein CSVQLAEVSDTQYF.

The chain uses TRBV10-3 and TRBJ1-5; no firm D call. The CDR3 extends over 14 amino acids. The germline gives CDR1 ENHRY, CDR2 SYGVKD. V was clipped by 8 bases and J by 3 bases, with 14 bases between them. In DNA, the CDR3 is TGTGCCATCGGGTCCGGGCAGCCCAATCAGCCCCAGCATTTT. It is translated as CAIGSGQPNQPQHF.

This clonotype has at least ten counts. The chain couples TRBV29-1 to TRBJ2-1; D unresolved. The CDR3 is made up of 14 amino acids. The germline V gene has CDR1 SQVTM and CDR2 ANQGSEA. Deletions cut 4 bases from V and 0 bases from J, with 10 bases between. CDR3: CSVVSVSSYNEQFF. CDR3 nucleotide sequence: TGCAGCGTTGTAAGCGTTAGCTCCTACAATGAGCAGTTCTTC.

V is TRBV11-2 and J is TRBJ2-1; D unclear. CDR3 length: 14 amino acids. CDR1 and CDR2 from the germline V gene are SGHAT and FQNNGV. V lost 3 bases to trimming and J lost 4 bases, with 10 bases between them. In DNA form, the CDR3 reads TGTGCCAGCAGCTTTAACTACCAATACAATGAGCAGTTCTTC. This translates into CASSFNYQYNEQFF.

V is TRBV30 and J is TRBJ1-2; D not certain. The CDR3 runs 14 residues. The germline V and J ends were trimmed by 3 bases and 1 base, with 12 bases remaining between them. In germline, CDR1 is GTSNPN, CDR2 SVGIG (reference sequence). The CDR3 nucleotides are TGTGCCTGGAGCCGTGGCCTGGATAACTATGGCTACACCTTC. Protein product: CAWSRGLDNYGYTF.

In this sample, this clonotype turned up a few times. CDR3 amino acids: CSVEVGHTEAFF. The CDR3 DNA sequence: TGCAGCGTTGAAGTTGGACACACTGAAGCTTTCTTT. The chain recombines TRBV29-1 with TRBJ1-1; D gene unclear. V lost 1 base and J 3 bases, leaving 6 bases between the germline ends. The CDR3 length is 12 residues. CDR1 is SQVTM and CDR2 is ANQGSEA in the germline V gene.

This clonotype was observed a handful of times. The genes are TRBV29-1 and TRBJ2-1; TRBD2 is a possible D gene (5 bases). V was trimmed by 1 base and J by 12 bases, leaving 10 bases between them. CDR3 length equals 11 residues. Germline V gene sequence: CDR1 SQVTM, CDR2 ANQGSEA. The CDR3 DNA is TGCAGCGTTGAAGGAGCGGTGAGGCAGTTCTTC. Protein product: CSVEGAVRQFF.

There are a few counts of this clonotype. The V gene is TRBV20-1, the J gene TRBJ1-3, with D unclear. V lost 6 bases and J 0 bases, leaving 9 bases between the germline ends. From germline, CDR1 is DFQATT and CDR2 SNEGSKA (reference sequence). This CDR3 has 13 amino acids. CDR3 protein: CSALHSSGNTIYF. The CDR3 nucleotides read TGCAGTGCCCTACACAGCTCTGGAAACACCATATATTTT.

This rearrangement joins TRBV7-2 to TRBJ2-1, with 9 positions matching TRBD2. CDR3 length: 16 residues. V shed 4 bases and J 9 bases; nucleotides not matched to a gene: 13. Germline V gene data show CDR1 as SGHTA and CDR2 as FQGNSA. CDR3 in amino acids: CASSSKRGALGGEQFF. The DNA for the CDR3 is TGTGCCAGCAGCTCCAAGCGGGGGGCCTTGGGGGGTGAGCAGTTCTTC.

This clonotype has a count of ten or more. The rearrangement joins TRBV20-1 to TRBJ1-2; maybe TRBD1 (5 bases). Germline CDR1 is DFQATT and CDR2 is SNEGSKA (reference sequence). With 5 bases removed from V and 1 base from J, the gap between germline ends came to 8 bases. This CDR3 has 12 residues. CDR3 DNA: TGCAGTGCTGGGCAGGGTAACTATGGCTACACCTTC. This sequence encodes CSAGQGNYGYTF.

Many counts were recorded for this clonotype. V is TRBV18 and J is TRBJ2-7, with TRBD1 as a possible D gene (6 bases). Trimming took 3 bases from V and 3 from J, leaving 9 bases between them. CDR1 and CDR2 from the germline V gene are KGHSH and LQKENI. The CDR3 is 13 residues long. CDR3 sequence (DNA): TGTGCCAGCTCACCGACAGGTCGCTACGAGCAGTACTTC. It yields the protein CASSPTGRYEQYF. Based on the CDR3 plus reference TRBV18 and TRBJ2-7, the full variable domain is NAGVMQNPRHLVRRRGQEARLRCSPMKGHSHVYWYRQLPEEGLKFMVYLQKENIIDESGMPKERFSAEFPKEGPSILRIQQVVRGDSAAYFCASSPTGRYEQYFGPGTRLTVT.

This clonotype showed up many times. The rearrangement joins TRBV12-3 or TRBV12-4 to TRBJ2-7; D tentatively reads TRBD1 or TRBD2 (6 bases each). Trimming took 7 bases from V and 6 from J, leaving 13 bases between them. This CDR3 region has 12 residues. CDR3 loop: CASTSGASEQYF. The CDR3 DNA reads as TGTGCCAGCACCTCGGGGGCGAGCGAGCAGTACTTC.

The V call is TRBV12-3 or TRBV12-4, the J call TRBJ2-1; 11 bases are shared with TRBD2. This CDR3 comprises 15 residues. The V and J ends lost 2 bases and 8 bases, in that order; junction bases with no gene match: 5. As DNA, the CDR3 is TGTGCCAGCAGTTTAAGCCTAGCGGGAGGCTATGAGCAGTTCTTC. Amino acid sequence: CASSLSLAGGYEQFF.

Only one count was recorded for this clonotype. This chain connects TRBV20-1 to TRBJ2-5; 8 bases align to TRBD1. Losses at the gene ends were 5 bases for V and 9 bases for J; bases not matched to a gene: 14. The CDR3 is 14 residues long. In germline, CDR1 is DFQATT, CDR2 SNEGSKA (reference sequence). The CDR3: CSARGTGPTVAQYF. The CDR3 bases are TGCAGTGCTCGCGGGACAGGCCCCACGGTGGCCCAGTACTTC.

Many counts were recorded for this clonotype. The chain has TRBV4-1 and TRBJ1-2; D unclear. Germline lookup yields CDR1 MGHRA and CDR2 YSYEKL. With 0 bases removed from V and 0 bases from J, the gap between germline ends came to 11 bases. CDR3 size: 16 residues. The CDR3 DNA is TGCGCCAGCAGCCAAGAAGCCGGAAGAACTAACTATGGCTACACCTTC. This encodes CASSQEAGRTNYGYTF.

This chain links TRBV20-1 with TRBJ1-5; D possibly corresponds to TRBD1 (6 bases). The CDR3 is 14 amino acids. The germline V gene has CDR1 DFQATT and CDR2 SNEGSKA (reference sequence). V lost 6 bases, J lost 3 bases, and 15 bases lay in between. The CDR3 DNA reads TGCAGTGCCCGTTCTGGACAGCACAATCAGCCCCAGCATTTT. Residues: CSARSGQHNQPQHF.

This clonotype was counted between two and nine times. The chain recombines TRBV9 with TRBJ2-3, with D maybe TRBD1 (6 bases). CDR1 is SGDLS, CDR2 YYNGEE, per germline. The CDR3 extends over 15 amino acids. The germline V and J ends were trimmed by 3 bases and 2 bases, with 13 bases remaining between them. CDR3 nucleotides: TGTGCCAGCAGCGCAAAACAGGGTACCACAGATACGCAGTATTTT. As protein: CASSAKQGTTDTQYF.

The V call is TRBV29-1, the J call TRBJ2-3; D possibly corresponds to TRBD1 (5 bases). CDR1 and CDR2 from the germline V gene are SQVTM and ANQGSEA. The CDR3 sequence is 12 residues long. Trimming shortened V by 7 bases and J by 4 bases, and 12 bases separated the two germline ends. This CDR3 is CSGGTTSDTQYF. The CDR3 coding sequence is TGCAGCGGGGGCACTACCTCAGATACGCAGTATTTT.

This clonotype was counted between two and nine times. The rearrangement uses TRBV5-1 and TRBJ2-5; 8 nucleotides line up with TRBD1. V lost 3 bases, J lost 1 base, and 5 bases stayed unmatched. Germline CDR1 is SGHRS and CDR2 is YFSETQ. This CDR3 is 15 amino acids long. The CDR3 DNA reads as TGCGCCAGCAGCTGGGACAGGCCCATCCAAGAGACCCAGTACTTC. This codes for CASSWDRPIQETQYF.

This sequence joins TRBV20-1 and TRBJ2-7, with TRBD1 identical over 8 bases. This CDR3 is 14 amino acids long. The germline V gene has CDR1 DFQATT and CDR2 SNEGSKA (reference sequence). J lost 6 bases, V lost 3 bases, and 10 bases had no gene match. CDR3 nucleotides: TGCAGTGCTAGTGGGTCCGGCACAGGGGGCGAGCAGTACTTC. Translated, it gives CSASGSGTGGEQYF.

The genes are TRBV5-1 and TRBJ2-7; D perhaps matches TRBD1 (5 bases). CDR3 length: 15 residues. CDR1 SGHRS and CDR2 YFSETQ come from the germline V gene. V gave up 2 bases and J gave up 6 bases, with 18 bases separating them. CDR3 nucleotides: TGCGCCAGCAGCTTAGCCGACAGTCTCTACAGCGAGCAGTACTTC. Its protein product is CASSLADSLYSEQYF.

The chain recombines TRBV7-2 with TRBJ2-7, with D possibly called TRBD1 or TRBD2 (5 bases each). The CDR3 sequence is 15 residues long. V was trimmed by 3 bases and J by 3 bases, leaving 15 bases between them. Germline CDR1 SGHTA, CDR2 FQGNSA. The CDR3 reads CASSFDRDASYEQYF. As DNA, the CDR3 is TGTGCCAGCAGCTTCGACCGGGACGCAAGCTACGAGCAGTACTTC. Full variable domain (rest looked up from reference TRBV7-2 and TRBJ2-7): GAGVSQSPSNKVTEKGKDVELRCDPISGHTALYWYRQSLGQGLEFLIYFQGNSAPDKSGLPSDRFSAERTGGSVSTLTIQRTQQEDSAVYLCASSFDRDASYEQYFGPGTRLTVT.

This clonotype has only a few counts. The chain carries TRBV12-3 or TRBV12-4 and TRBJ2-5, with a tentative D call TRBD1 (6 bases). Trimming pared 4 bases from V and 5 bases from J, leaving 14 bases between. The CDR3 consists of 14 residues. The chain's CDR3 is CASSSVRGLETQYF. The CDR3 nucleotides are TGTGCCAGCAGTTCGGTTAGGGGGTTGGAGACCCAGTACTTC.

The V call is TRBV6-5, the J call TRBJ2-3; D call uncertain. In germline, CDR1 is MNHEY, CDR2 SVGAGI. The CDR3 length is 15 residues. The V end lost 0 bases, the J end lost 2 bases, and 9 bases lay between the germline ends. In DNA form, the CDR3 reads TGTGCCAGCAGTTACTCGATAGAGGTCACAGATACGCAGTATTTT. This sequence encodes CASSYSIEVTDTQYF.

This clonotype was observed a few times. The rearrangement joins TRBV6-2 or TRBV6-3 to TRBJ2-7; D possibly corresponds to TRBD2 (6 bases). CDR1 is MNHEY, CDR2 SVGEGT, per germline. This CDR3 contains 15 residues. Trimming pared 2 bases from V and 7 bases from J, leaving 18 bases between. Here the CDR3 reads CASSYRRDLAREQYF. For the CDR3, the DNA is TGTGCCAGCAGTTACAGGCGGGACCTAGCGCGGGAGCAGTACTTC.

The chain joins TRBV5-1 to TRBJ2-7, with D maybe TRBD2 (6 bases). CDR1 is SGHRS, CDR2 YFSETQ, per germline. Trimming removed 4 bases from V and 6 bases from J, with 14 bases in between. The CDR3 length is 13 residues. In DNA, the CDR3 is TGCGCCAGCAGCCCCACAGGAGGGGCCGAGCAGTACTTC. Protein sequence: CASSPTGGAEQYF.

This chain joins TRBV7-6 and TRBJ2-7, with D maybe TRBD2 (6 bases). V was pared by 3 bases and J by 4 bases, with 13 bases between. Germline V gene sequence: CDR1 SGHVS, CDR2 FNYEAQ. CDR3 length: 14 amino acids. This CDR3 reads CASSLPGRRYEQYF. The DNA for the CDR3 is TGTGCCAGCAGCTTGCCAGGGAGGAGGTACGAGCAGTACTTC. The full variable domain, with the rest looked up from reference TRBV7-6 and TRBJ2-7, is GAGVSQSPRYKVTKRGQDVALRCDPISGHVSLYWYRQALGQGPEFLTYFNYEAQQDKSGLPNDRFSAERPEGSISTLTIQRTEQRDSAMYRCASSLPGRRYEQYFGPGTRLTVT.

This clonotype showed up many times. The chain combines TRBV12-3 or TRBV12-4 with TRBJ1-5, with 8 bases aligning to TRBD1. V shed 3 bases, J shed 6 bases, and the junction held 7 bases outside the gene matches. This CDR3 spans 15 amino acids. The CDR3 loop is CASSFGQGAFQPQHF. The CDR3 DNA reads as TGTGCCAGCAGTTTCGGGCAGGGGGCCTTTCAGCCCCAGCATTTT.